Shown below are 21 T cell receptor beta chains from a single sample sequenced in a study of blood T cells in healthy people across ages. Alongside a J-beta primer mix, a sample-barcoded 5' primer served in a second PCR lasting roughly 6 to 11 cycles. TCRdb called the 5' RACE reads again in MiXCR, with one record for every CDR3 protein. This table holds roughly 830,000 distinct CDR3 sequences, around two thirds found once. The source material was blood. Receptor source: a man between 25 and 39 years old in good health.

V is TRBV27 and J is TRBJ2-1, with 13 bases that match TRBD2. V trimming: 2 bases; J trimming: 10 bases; junction bases outside the gene matches: 5. This CDR3 contains 15 residues. Per the germline V gene, CDR1 is MNHEY and CDR2 is SMNVEV (reference sequence). The CDR3 nucleotides read TGTGCCAGCAGTTTAGGACTAGCGGGGGTCGGGGAGCAGTTCTTC. This gives the protein CASSLGLAGVGEQFF.

This clonotype was counted a few times. The CDR3 sequence: CASSLWEQYF. The CDR3 region has the DNA TGTGCCAGCAGCCTGTGGGAGCAGTACTTC. The rearrangement links TRBV2 to TRBJ2-7; D gene ambiguous. The CDR3 is 10 amino acids. The V gene's germline CDR1 is SNHLY and CDR2 FYNNEI. Between the trimmed V and J ends, which lost 6 bases and 7 bases, there was a span of 7 bases.

This clonotype was picked up one time. The rearrangement uses TRBV5-1 and TRBJ2-1, with a possible D match to TRBD2 (6 bases). Germline V gives CDR1 SGHRS, CDR2 YFSETQ. Trimming left V 0 bases short and J 8 bases short, with 18 bases between. The CDR3 loop spans 16 amino acids. The CDR3 protein is CASSLVSARGVDEQFF. As DNA, the CDR3 is TGCGCCAGCAGCTTGGTGTCGGCGCGGGGCGTCGATGAGCAGTTCTTC.

The genes are TRBV5-1 and TRBJ2-5, with D unresolved. CDR1 is SGHRS and CDR2 is YFSETQ in the germline V gene. The germline V and J ends were trimmed by 0 bases and 5 bases, with 11 bases remaining between them. The CDR3 runs to 14 residues. Here the CDR3 reads CASSLEGVSETQYF. In DNA, the CDR3 is TGCGCCAGCAGCTTGGAGGGCGTATCGGAGACCCAGTACTTC.

The chain combines TRBV6-5 with TRBJ2-7; D is undetermined. The end of the DNA aligns better with TRBJ2-5, so the J call may be wrong. CDR3 length: 13 residues. Germline loops: CDR1 MNHEY, CDR2 SVGAGI. CDR3 DNA: TGTGCCAGCAGTTACGGTGGCGGCGGGACCCAGTACTTC. This translates into CASSYGGGGTQYF.

This clonotype was recorded a few times. The gene calls are TRBV25-1 and TRBJ2-6; D remains ambiguous. Deletions cut 1 base from V and 0 bases from J, with 16 bases between. Germline loops: CDR1 MGHDK, CDR2 SYGVNS. The CDR3 is 19 residues long. Here the CDR3 DNA reads TGTGCCAGCAGTGAATGGTCCGAGACGGGCTCCTCTGGGGCCAACGTCCTGACTTTC. Encoded protein: CASSEWSETGSSGANVLTF.

V and J are TRBV6-1 and TRBJ1-5, with unresolved D. V was trimmed by 4 bases and J by 4 bases, leaving 11 bases between them. The CDR3 loop spans 14 amino acids. From germline, CDR1 is MNHNS and CDR2 SASEGT. CDR3 in amino acids: CASSGLQSNQPQHF. The CDR3 nucleotides are TGTGCCAGCAGTGGGTTACAGTCAAATCAGCCCCAGCATTTT.

In regard to this clonotype: The germline gene is not matched at one end of the junction; a read error may be the cause. The chain employs TRBV14 and TRBJ1-4; D is unclear. The CDR3 sequence is 12 residues long. Per germline, CDR1 SGHDN and CDR2 FVKESK. CDR3 sequence reads: CASSRVNEELFF. In DNA form, the CDR3 reads TGTGCCAGCAGCCGGGTTAATGAAGAACTGTTTTTT.

With respect to this clonotype: The junction and the germline gene differ at one end; a read error may be behind it. V and J are TRBV20-1 and TRBJ2-1; a possible D gene is TRBD1 (6 bases). This CDR3 has 16 residues. In germline, CDR1 is DFQATT, CDR2 SNEGSKA (reference sequence). The CDR3 DNA is TGCAGTGCAAGAGTTCAGGGGCTCCCCTCCTACAATGAGCAGTTCTTC. This sequence encodes CSARVQGLPSYNEQFF.

This clonotype was seen only once. The chain uses TRBV29-1 and TRBJ2-7, with D possibly matching TRBD2 (7 bases). The DNA end favors TRBJ2-5, so the J call may be wrong. From germline, CDR1 is SQVTM and CDR2 ANQGSEA. This CDR3 comprises 13 residues. CDR3 bases: TGCAGCGTGGGACTACAGGGATGGGAGACCCAGTACTTC. It translates to CSVGLQGWETQYF.

The count of this clonotype is one. The CDR3 sequence is CASSILRGARETQYF. For the CDR3, the DNA is TGTGCCAGCAGCATACTCAGGGGAGCCAGGGAGACCCAGTACTTC. This chain connects TRBV7-2 to TRBJ2-5; maybe TRBD1 (6 bases). The CDR3 has 15 amino acids. V was cut by 5 bases and J by 5 bases, with 18 bases left in between. In germline, CDR1 is SGHTA, CDR2 FQGNSA. Together with reference TRBV7-2 and TRBJ2-5, the CDR3 gives the full variable domain: GAGVSQSPSNKVTEKGKDVELRCDPISGHTALYWYRQSLGQGLEFLIYFQGNSAPDKSGLPSDRFSAERTGGSVSTLTIQRTQQEDSAVYLCASSILRGARETQYFGPGTRLLVL.

This clonotype was observed a single time. The chain recombines TRBV4-3 with TRBJ2-3; TRBD1 matches at 9 bases. CDR1 LGHNA and CDR2 YSLEER come from the germline V gene. CDR3 length: 16 amino acids. V shed 1 base and J 2 bases; nucleotides not matched to a gene: 4. Here the CDR3 reads CASSQGGQGITDTQYF. In nucleotides, the CDR3 is TGCGCCAGCAGCCAAGGCGGACAGGGGATCACAGATACGCAGTATTTT.

The CDR3 region is CASGFSWAKRKTQYF. DNA of the CDR3: TGTGCTAGTGGGTTTTCCTGGGCAAAGAGAAAGACCCAGTACTTC. The chain has TRBV12-5 and TRBJ2-4; D gene ambiguous. Matching the DNA end better, TRBJ2-5 makes the J call doubtful. Per the germline V gene, CDR1 is LGHNT and CDR2 is FRNRAP. The CDR3 has 15 residues.

This clonotype appeared a single time. V and J are TRBV28 and TRBJ2-5; D possibly corresponds to TRBD2 (5 bases). The CDR3 totals 14 residues. V gave up 1 base and J gave up 11 bases, with 17 bases separating them. CDR1 MDHEN and CDR2 SYDVKM come from the germline V gene. As DNA, the CDR3 is TGTGCCAGCAGTTTATCCCCGGGGAGTAATGAGCAGTACTTC. It encodes CASSLSPGSNEQYF.

This clonotype was seen once. The chain employs TRBV12-3 or TRBV12-4 and TRBJ1-4; 7 bases fit TRBD1. Unmatched junction bases numbered 2, after V lost 9 bases and J lost 4 bases. CDR3 size: 12 residues. The CDR3, as DNA: TGTGCCAGTGGACAGGATAATGAAAAACTGTTTTTT. Translated, it gives CASGQDNEKLFF.

V and J are TRBV11-2 and TRBJ2-1; 10 positions agree with TRBD2. J lost 9 bases, V lost 4 bases, and 9 bases had no gene match. The germline gives CDR1 SGHAT, CDR2 FQNNGV. There are 15 residues in the CDR3. The CDR3 bases are TGTGCCAGCAGCTCCCAGCCCACTAGCGGGGTTGAGCAGTTCTTC. The encoded protein is CASSSQPTSGVEQFF.

This rearrangement joins TRBV25-1 to TRBJ2-7, with TRBD1 as a possible D gene (6 bases). This CDR3 is built from 12 residues. The V gene lost 7 bases and the J gene lost 3 bases, with 10 bases spanning the gap. In germline, CDR1 is MGHDK, CDR2 SYGVNS. The CDR3 sequence is CASKAQGYEQYF. CDR3 bases: TGTGCCAGCAAGGCACAGGGCTACGAGCAGTACTTC.

The chain is built from TRBV7-3 and TRBJ1-4; 7 bases fit TRBD1. Germline V lookup: CDR1 SGHTA, CDR2 FQGTGA. Unmatched junction bases numbered 10, after V lost 5 bases and J lost 7 bases. The CDR3 totals 15 residues. This CDR3 reads CASSLPTGSGEKLFF. In nucleotides, the CDR3 is TGTGCCAGCAGCCTACCGACAGGGAGCGGTGAAAAACTGTTTTTT.

This chain joins TRBV4-1 and TRBJ2-1, with TRBD2 matching 12 bases. From germline, CDR1 is MGHRA and CDR2 YSYEKL. The CDR3 is 18 residues long. V lost 0 bases and J lost 9; bases outside the gene matches: 12. CDR3 protein: CASSQERVLAGGGSEQFF. CDR3 DNA: TGCGCCAGCAGCCAAGAGAGAGTACTAGCGGGGGGAGGTAGTGAGCAGTTCTTC.

The CDR3 coding sequence is TGTGCCAGCAGCCCCCAGGACAGGGGCTATGGCTACACCTTC. This codes for CASSPQDRGYGYTF. The chain has TRBV2 and TRBJ1-2; TRBD1 matches at 9 bases. Trimming cost V 6 bases and J 4 bases; bases outside gene matches: 6. From germline, CDR1 is SNHLY and CDR2 FYNNEI. The length of the CDR3 is 14 residues.

The chain joins TRBV7-9 to TRBJ2-1, with D uncertain. The V gene's germline CDR1 is SEHNR and CDR2 FQNEAQ (reference sequence). The CDR3 consists of 17 residues. V lost 5 bases and J lost 0, with 17 bases in between. The CDR3 loop is CASSQPGRLYSYNEQFF. As DNA, the CDR3 is TGTGCCAGCAGCCAACCTGGAAGGTTATACTCCTACAATGAGCAGTTCTTC.